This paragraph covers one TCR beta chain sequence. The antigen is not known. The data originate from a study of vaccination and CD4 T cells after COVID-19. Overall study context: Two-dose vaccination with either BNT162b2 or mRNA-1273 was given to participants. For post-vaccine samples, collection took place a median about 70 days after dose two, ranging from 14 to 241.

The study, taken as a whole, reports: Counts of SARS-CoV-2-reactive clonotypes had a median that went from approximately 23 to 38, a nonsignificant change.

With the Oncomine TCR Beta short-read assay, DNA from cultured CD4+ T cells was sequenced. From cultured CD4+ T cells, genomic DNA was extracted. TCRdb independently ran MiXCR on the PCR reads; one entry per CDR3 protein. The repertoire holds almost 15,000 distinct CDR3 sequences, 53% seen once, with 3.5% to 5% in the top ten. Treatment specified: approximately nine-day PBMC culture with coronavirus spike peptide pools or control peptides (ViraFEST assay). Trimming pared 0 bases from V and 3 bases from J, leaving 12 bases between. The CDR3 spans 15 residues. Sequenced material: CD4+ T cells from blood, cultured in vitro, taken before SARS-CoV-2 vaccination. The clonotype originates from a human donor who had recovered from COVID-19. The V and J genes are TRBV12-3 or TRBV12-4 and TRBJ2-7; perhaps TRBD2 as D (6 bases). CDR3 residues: CASSLARDPRYEQYF. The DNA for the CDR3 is TGTGCCAGCAGTTTAGCGCGGGACCCACGCTACGAGCAGTACTTC.